This passage covers 16 T cell receptor beta chains from one sample sequenced in a study of early T cells in non-severe SARS-CoV-2 infection. TCRdb re-called the 5' RACE reads with MiXCR, one entry per CDR3 protein. The sample includes 85,000 to 90,000 distinct CDR3 sequences, roughly 14% of them seen just once. Source material: whole blood. The receptors shown here come from an adult who was a healthcare worker with PCR-confirmed SARS-CoV-2 infection or an uninfected control (not recorded which).

The chain employs TRBV10-2 and TRBJ2-1; D tentatively reads TRBD1 or TRBD2 (6 bases each). CDR3 length equals 13 residues. V was shortened by 6 bases and J by 4 bases, with 10 bases between the two germline ends. Germline CDR1 WSHSY, CDR2 SAAADI. This CDR3 is CASRGGIYNEQFF. DNA for the CDR3: TGCGCCAGCAGGGGGGGCATTTACAATGAGCAGTTCTTC.

The chain recombines TRBV2 with TRBJ1-2; D might be TRBD1 (5 bases). The CDR3 is 18 residues long. Germline values: CDR1 SNHLY, CDR2 FYNNEI. V dropped 2 bases and J dropped 4 bases, with 23 bases sitting between them. CDR3 amino acids: CASSEFSGPLGRTYGYTF. Here the CDR3 DNA reads TGTGCCAGCAGTGAATTTTCGGGGCCCTTGGGTCGGACCTATGGCTACACCTTC.

This clonotype was seen a few times. The rearrangement joins TRBV29-1 to TRBJ2-7; maybe TRBD2 (5 bases). CDR3 length: 12 residues. V was clipped by 6 bases and J by 3 bases, with 12 bases between them. From germline, CDR1 is SQVTM and CDR2 ANQGSEA. The DNA for the CDR3 is TGCAGCGTATTGGACGGGAACTACGAGCAGTACGTC. Translating gives CSVLDGNYEQYV.

In this sample, this clonotype turned up a few times. This rearrangement joins TRBV18 to TRBJ2-3; weak D call: TRBD1 (5 bases). V shed 2 bases and J shed 5 bases, with 5 bases lying between them. Per germline, CDR1 KGHSH and CDR2 LQKENI. The CDR3 is made up of 12 amino acids. The CDR3 nucleotides are TGTGCCAGCTCACCAGACAGAGATACGCAGTATTTT. Translated: CASSPDRDTQYF.

This clonotype occurred many times. The chain joins TRBV7-6 to TRBJ1-1; no clear D gene. Looked up from germline, CDR1 is SGHVS and CDR2 is FNYEAQ. There are 14 residues in the CDR3. V lost 5 bases to trimming and J lost 0 bases, with 10 bases between them. CDR3 in amino acids: CASSPAPLNTEAFF. The CDR3, as DNA: TGTGCCAGCAGCCCGGCCCCATTGAACACTGAAGCTTTCTTT.

This clonotype was found once. This chain uses TRBV5-1 with TRBJ1-1, with D hard to call. V lost 7 bases, J lost 1 base, and 8 bases lay in between. The CDR3 spans 12 residues. Germline assignment: CDR1 SGHRS and CDR2 YFSETQ. CDR3 in DNA: TGCGCCAGCGGGGTTACGAACACTGAAGCTTTCTTT. This sequence encodes CASGVTNTEAFF. Looking up the rest from reference TRBV5-1 and TRBJ1-1 gives the full variable domain: KAGVTQTPRYLIKTRGQQVTLSCSPISGHRSVSWYQQTPGQGLQFLFEYFSETQRNKGNFPGRFSGRQFSNSRSEMNVSTLELGDSALYLCASGVTNTEAFFGQGTRLTVV.

This clonotype was seen at least ten times. The J gene is TRBJ1-2, the V gene TRBV29-1; D is ambiguous. Trimming took off 2 bases at V and 4 bases at J, with 14 bases between the two ends. Germline-derived CDR1 and CDR2 are SQVTM and ANQGSEA. This CDR3 contains 14 residues. The CDR3: CSVERSMPLYGYTF. Written as DNA, the CDR3 is TGCAGCGTTGAAAGGTCCATGCCCCTCTATGGCTACACCTTC.

The rearrangement joins TRBV20-1 to TRBJ1-3, with D unresolved. V gave up 2 bases and J gave up 1 base, with 6 bases separating them. The CDR3 has 13 residues. From germline, CDR1 is DFQATT and CDR2 SNEGSKA (reference sequence). The CDR3 spells CSARRQSGNTIYF. The CDR3 DNA follows: TGCAGTGCTAGACGGCAGTCTGGAAACACCATATATTTT.

The CDR3 here is CSAISGDTQYF. The DNA for the CDR3 is TGCAGTGCTATTTCAGGGGATACGCAGTATTTT. The rearrangement links TRBV20-1 to TRBJ2-3; possibly TRBD1 for D (5 bases). Germline V gene lookup returns CDR1 DFQATT and CDR2 SNEGSKA (reference sequence). Trimming took 4 bases from V and 6 from J, leaving 8 bases between them. The CDR3 runs to 11 residues.

This clonotype was counted only a few times. The V call is TRBV7-2, the J call TRBJ2-3; 7 positions agree with TRBD2. V lost 2 bases and J lost 4; bases outside the gene matches: 12. Germline CDR1 reads SGHTA; CDR2 reads FQGNSA. This CDR3 contains 17 residues. In DNA form, the CDR3 reads TGTGCCAGCAGCTTAATCGCTGGCGGGGGTGTCGCAGATACGCAGTATTTT. Translation gives CASSLIAGGGVADTQYF.

This clonotype was detected a few times. The chain has TRBV5-1 and TRBJ1-1; D not resolved. CDR1 and CDR2 (germline): SGHRS, YFSETQ. This CDR3 has 13 amino acids. Trimming pared 4 bases from V and 6 bases from J, leaving 13 bases between. The CDR3 region is CASSPPGHAEAFF. In DNA form, the CDR3 reads TGCGCCAGCAGCCCTCCCGGCCACGCTGAAGCTTTCTTT. Full variable domain (outside the CDR3, taken from reference TRBV5-1 and TRBJ1-1): KAGVTQTPRYLIKTRGQQVTLSCSPISGHRSVSWYQQTPGQGLQFLFEYFSETQRNKGNFPGRFSGRQFSNSRSEMNVSTLELGDSALYLCASSPPGHAEAFFGQGTRLTVV.

At least ten counts were recorded for this clonotype. The chain links TRBV11-2 to TRBJ2-5, with 7 bases that match TRBD2. CDR1 is SGHAT, CDR2 FQNNGV, per germline. The CDR3 is 14 residues long. J was trimmed by 5 bases and V by 5 bases; bases with no gene match: 8. CDR3 DNA sequence: TGTGCCAGCAGCATAGGGAGGGTAGGGGAGACCCAGTACTTC. Amino acid sequence: CASSIGRVGETQYF. Full variable domain (outside the CDR3, taken from reference TRBV11-2 and TRBJ2-5): EAGVAQSPRYKIIEKRQSVAFWCNPISGHATLYWYQQILGQGPKLLIQFQNNGVVDDSQLPKDRFSAERLKGVDSTLKIQPAKLEDSAVYLCASSIGRVGETQYFGPGTRLLVL.

This chain links TRBV3-1 with TRBJ1-6; the D gene is possibly TRBD1 (5 bases). Germline V gene lookup returns CDR1 LGHDT and CDR2 YNNKEL (reference sequence). This CDR3 is 16 amino acids long. The V end was cut by 4 bases, the J end by 7 bases, with 17 bases between. The CDR3: CASSRHRGKANSPLHF. CDR3 nucleotides: TGTGCCAGCAGCCGACATCGGGGGAAGGCCAATTCACCCCTCCACTTT.

V is TRBV2 and J is TRBJ2-2; weak D call: TRBD2 (5 bases). The CDR3 is 14 residues long. Germline CDR1 reads SNHLY; CDR2 reads FYNNEI. The germline V and J ends were trimmed by 4 bases and 4 bases, with 10 bases remaining between them. The CDR3 here is CASSVSGITGELFF. The CDR3 DNA is TGTGCCAGCAGTGTTTCGGGAATCACCGGGGAGCTGTTTTTT. Variable domain in full (rest from reference TRBV2 and TRBJ2-2): EPEVTQTPSHQVTQMGQEVILRCVPISNHLYFYWYRQILGQKVEFLVSFYNNEISEKSEIFDDQFSVERPDGSNFTLKIRSTKLEDSAMYFCASSVSGITGELFFGEGSRLTVL.

This clonotype was seen a handful of times. The chain carries TRBV20-1 and TRBJ1-5; no reliable D call. Germline V lookup: CDR1 DFQATT, CDR2 SNEGSKA (reference sequence). The CDR3 has 13 amino acids. V was cut by 2 bases and J by 0 bases, with 5 bases left in between. CDR3 in amino acids: CSARMGSNQPQHF. For the CDR3, the DNA is TGCAGTGCTAGAATGGGTAGCAATCAGCCCCAGCATTTT.

This clonotype was found a few times. The CDR3, as DNA: TGCAGTGCTAGAGCCCTCAGGGTTGGGGTTGGAACTGAAGCTTTCTTT. This translates into CSARALRVGVGTEAFF. V gene TRBV20-1 combines with J gene TRBJ1-1, with D perhaps TRBD1 (5 bases). The CDR3 is made up of 16 amino acids. Germline CDR1 DFQATT, CDR2 SNEGSKA (reference sequence). Trimming stripped 1 base from V and 5 bases from J, with 20 bases between.